The 25 T cell receptor beta chains in this list originate from one sample, sequenced in a study of cytomegalovirus exposure and HLA in healthy donors. Primers included in the PCR were 60 Vbeta and 13 Jbeta primers. Method: immunoSEQ multiplex PCR; TCRdb's copy keeps in-frame clones and lacks some. The sample holds 90,000 to 110,000 clones; less than 85% are singletons and the top ten take 7.5% to 9%. Sequencing input: PBMCs. These receptors were taken from a middle-aged man in good health and CMV-seropositive.

This clone was seen more than once but under ten times. CDR3 protein: CASSTAASGYNEQFF. In DNA, the CDR3 is TGTGCCAGCAGCACGGCGGCTAGCGGCTACAATGAGCAGTTCTTC. The chain combines TRBV5-5 with TRBJ2-1; 7 bases are shared with TRBD2. The CDR3 totals 15 residues. V was pared by 4 bases and J by 3 bases, with 7 bases of the junction left unmatched. CDR1 and CDR2 (germline): SGHKS, YYEKEE (reference sequence).

This chain joins TRBV15 and TRBJ2-2; TRBD1 matches 11 bases. Germline assignment: CDR1 LNHNV and CDR2 YYDKDF (reference sequence). This CDR3 spans 16 amino acids. V lost 2 bases and J lost 6; bases outside the gene matches: 5. CDR3 residues: CATSRTGTGGAGELFF. The CDR3 DNA follows: TGTGCCACCAGCAGAACCGGGACAGGGGGTGCCGGGGAGCTGTTTTTT. Variable domain in full (rest from reference TRBV15 and TRBJ2-2): DAMVIQNPRYQVTQFGKPVTLSCSQTLNHNVMYWYQQKSSQAPKLLFHYYDKDFNNEADTPDNFQSRRPNTSFCFLDIRSPGLGDTAMYLCATSRTGTGGAGELFFGEGSRLTVL.

This clone was counted a few times. The chain carries TRBV7-2 and TRBJ1-2; D gene ambiguous. This CDR3 region has 12 residues. V lost 4 bases and J 5 bases, leaving 8 bases between the germline ends. CDR1 and CDR2 from the germline V gene are SGHTA and FQGNSA. CDR3 in DNA: TGTGCCAGCAGCTCCGGTCAATATGGCTACACCTTC. Its translation is CASSSGQYGYTF.

V gene TRBV19 combines with J gene TRBJ2-7; 7 nucleotides agree with TRBD2. This CDR3 has 16 amino acids. Germline CDR1 LNHDA, CDR2 SQIVND (reference sequence). Trimming took 4 bases from V and 2 from J; bases not matched to a gene: 11. The chain's CDR3 is CASSNHKASGTYEQYF. The CDR3 DNA follows: TGTGCCAGTAGTAATCATAAGGCTAGCGGAACCTACGAGCAGTACTTC.

The V and J genes are TRBV5-6 and TRBJ2-3; the D gene is possibly TRBD1 (5 bases). V lost 0 bases and J lost 6, with 17 bases in between. Germline values: CDR1 SGHDT, CDR2 YYEEEE. The CDR3 is 16 amino acids. In DNA form, the CDR3 reads TGTGCCAGCAGCTTGGCGGGCAGGGTGAATAGGGATACGCAGTATTTT. The encoded protein is CASSLAGRVNRDTQYF.

This clone appeared a few times. The chain combines TRBV6-5 with TRBJ2-5, with 7 bases that match TRBD2. The length of the CDR3 is 13 residues. Germline trimming cut 7 bases from V and 4 bases from J; bases unmatched to any gene: 6. Germline V gene sequence: CDR1 MNHEY, CDR2 SVGAGI. The CDR3 DNA reads as TGTGCCAGCAAGGGAGGGAGCGGAGAGACCCAGTACTTC. Translated: CASKGGSGETQYF.

The rearrangement links TRBV2 to TRBJ1-1; D remains unclear. The ends were cut back, 2 bases at V and 6 bases at J, with 10 bases in the middle. Germline V lookup: CDR1 SNHLY, CDR2 FYNNEI. The CDR3 extends over 13 amino acids. The DNA of the CDR3 is TGTGCCAGCAGTGAACCGGGAGGGCCTGAAGCTTTCTTT. Translation gives CASSEPGGPEAFF.

The chain recombines TRBV19 with TRBJ1-2; tentatively, D is TRBD1 (5 bases). Germline CDR1 reads LNHDA; CDR2 reads SQIVND (reference sequence). The CDR3 loop spans 16 amino acids. The V end lost 7 bases, the J end lost 3 bases, and 21 bases lay between the germline ends. The CDR3 DNA sequence: TGTGCCAGTAAGATGCTCGGGGGGGGATGGGACTATGGCTACACCTTC. It yields the protein CASKMLGGGWDYGYTF.

Worth noting for this clone: An end of the junction differs from the germline gene, which may be a read error. This CDR3 is CASSPRGTSGVREQFF. Written as DNA, the CDR3 is TGTGCTAGCAGCCCCCGAGGGACTAGCGGGGTTCGTGAGCAGTTCTTC. The chain is built from TRBV7-7 and TRBJ2-1; 13 bases agree with TRBD2. Germline V CDR1 and CDR2: SSHAT, FNYEAQ (reference sequence). The CDR3 runs to 16 residues.

This clone was detected once. The CDR3 sequence is CASSFTSGSAGELFF. The CDR3 DNA is TGTGCCAGCAGCTTTACAAGCGGGAGCGCCGGGGAGCTGTTTTTT. V usage is TRBV11-2 and J usage is TRBJ2-2, with TRBD2 matching over 8 bases. Germline values: CDR1 SGHAT, CDR2 FQNNGV. The CDR3 has 15 amino acids. Trimming removed 3 bases from V and 6 bases from J; junction bases left unmatched: 6.

This sequence joins TRBV11-1 and TRBJ2-7, with a weak D call TRBD1 (6 bases). Germline V gene sequence: CDR1 SGHAT, CDR2 FQDESV (reference sequence). CDR3 length: 14 residues. Trimming shortened V by 5 bases and J by 3 bases, and 14 bases separated the two germline ends. The CDR3: CASSPQTGIYEQYF. The CDR3 DNA reads TGTGCCAGCAGCCCCCAAACAGGGATCTACGAGCAGTACTTC.

CDR3 protein: CASSAEGGKGQPQHF. As DNA, the CDR3 is TGCGCCAGCAGCGCCGAGGGGGGGAAGGGTCAGCCCCAGCATTTT. This sequence joins TRBV5-1 and TRBJ1-5, with D possibly TRBD1 on 6 matching bases. CDR3 size: 15 residues. CDR1 is SGHRS, CDR2 YFSETQ, per germline. The V end lost 4 bases, the J end lost 6 bases, and 17 bases lay between the germline ends.

The chain recombines TRBV9 with TRBJ1-1; D unclear. Germline CDR1 is SGDLS and CDR2 is YYNGEE. Trimming stripped 2 bases from V and 1 base from J, with 12 bases between. The CDR3 is 15 residues long. The CDR3 here is CASSVFAGKNTEAFF. DNA of the CDR3: TGTGCCAGCAGCGTCTTTGCGGGAAAGAACACTGAAGCTTTCTTT. The entire variable domain, with the rest obtained from reference TRBV9 and TRBJ1-1, is as follows: DSGVTQTPKHLITATGQRVTLRCSPRSGDLSVYWYQQSLDQGLQFLIQYYNGEERAKGNILERFSAQQFPDLHSELNLSSLELGDSALYFCASSVFAGKNTEAFFGQGTRLTVV.

This clone was seen only once. As DNA, the CDR3 is TGTGCCAGCAGCTCGGGCGGGAGACAGAATGAAAAACTGTTTTTT. Protein product: CASSSGGRQNEKLFF. The genes are TRBV7-2 and TRBJ1-4; weak D call: TRBD1 (5 bases). Trimming took off 4 bases at V and 5 bases at J, with 14 bases between the two ends. The germline CDR1 and CDR2 sequences are SGHTA and FQGNSA. This CDR3 region has 15 residues.

V and J are TRBV2 and TRBJ2-7; D gene ambiguous. This CDR3 spans 15 amino acids. Germline lookup yields CDR1 SNHLY and CDR2 FYNNEI. The V end was cut by 5 bases, the J end by 0 bases, with 14 bases between. The CDR3 bases are TGTGCCAGCAGTCTTCGAGCGACCGCCTCCTACGAGCAGTACTTC. The encoded protein is CASSLRATASYEQYF.

The sample holds one count of this clone. V gene TRBV19 combines with J gene TRBJ1-2; possible D gene TRBD1, 5 bases. The CDR3 loop spans 15 amino acids. Looked up from germline, CDR1 is LNHDA and CDR2 is SQIVND (reference sequence). With 0 bases removed from V and 3 bases from J, the gap between germline ends came to 11 bases. CDR3 DNA: TGTGCCAGTAGTATAGATTGGGGGGATTACTATGGCTACACCTTC. The encoded protein is CASSIDWGDYYGYTF.

This chain joins TRBV2 and TRBJ2-2, with 12 bases that match TRBD2. The CDR3 length is 16 residues. Trimming cost V 5 bases and J 2 bases; bases outside gene matches: 3. Looked up from germline, CDR1 is SNHLY and CDR2 is FYNNEI. The DNA for the CDR3 is TGTGCCAGCAGTAACGGACTAGCGGGAAACACCGGGGAGCTGTTTTTT. Its translation is CASSNGLAGNTGELFF.

Written as DNA, the CDR3 is TGTGCCAGCAGCTTGACAGGGGTAGACTATGGCTACACCTTC. This translates into CASSLTGVDYGYTF. The chain carries TRBV5-6 and TRBJ1-2, with TRBD1 matching over 7 bases. CDR1 SGHDT and CDR2 YYEEEE come from the germline V gene. There are 14 residues in the CDR3. V was pared by 1 base and J by 3 bases, with 3 bases of the junction left unmatched. Based on the CDR3 plus reference TRBV5-6 and TRBJ1-2, the full variable domain is DAGVTQSPTHLIKTRGQQVTLRCSPKSGHDTVSWYQQALGQGPQFIFQYYEEEERQRGNFPDRFSGHQFPNYSSELNVNALLLGDSALYLCASSLTGVDYGYTFGSGTRLTVV.

The rearrangement uses TRBV9 and TRBJ1-1; 10 nucleotides match TRBD1. V dropped 0 bases and J dropped 7; count of bases not matched to a gene: 6. The CDR3 loop spans 15 amino acids. The germline gives CDR1 SGDLS, CDR2 YYNGEE. The CDR3 nucleotides are TGTGCCAGCAGCGTAGTAGGGACAGGGGCCGGTGAAGCTTTCTTT. The encoded protein is CASSVVGTGAGEAFF.

This clone was observed a single time. In the same sample, other DNA sequences code for this CDR3. This sequence joins TRBV11-2 and TRBJ2-7; D is possibly TRBD2 (6 bases). The V end lost 5 bases, the J end lost 2 bases, and 19 bases lay between the germline ends. There are 16 residues in the CDR3. CDR1 is SGHAT, CDR2 FQNNGV, per germline. This CDR3 is CASSPFTGTGAYEQYF. Here the CDR3 DNA reads TGTGCCAGCAGCCCCTTCACCGGGACGGGAGCCTACGAGCAGTACTTC.

The rearrangement uses TRBV6-5 and TRBJ1-1, with D maybe TRBD1 (5 bases). V was pared by 3 bases and J by 0 bases, with 8 bases between. Germline CDR1 is MNHEY and CDR2 is SVGAGI. The CDR3 length is 14 residues. The CDR3 region is CASSYGGVNTEAFF. The CDR3 nucleotides read TGTGCCAGCAGTTATGGGGGGGTGAACACTGAAGCTTTCTTT.

The chain uses TRBV21-1 and TRBJ2-3; the table's TRBD2 call for D was not verified on the DNA. TRBV21-1 is shown as a pseudogene. This CDR3 has 19 residues. The DNA of the CDR3 is TGTGCCAGCAGCATGAGGGGGGGACTAGCGGGAGAAGCCACAGATACGCAGTATTTT. It yields the protein CASSMRGGLAGEATDTQYF.

The chain joins TRBV5-5 to TRBJ1-6; D remains unclear. The V gene lost 4 bases and the J gene lost 9 bases, with 11 bases spanning the gap. The CDR3 runs 13 residues. The germline CDR1 and CDR2 sequences are SGHKS and YYEKEE (reference sequence). CDR3 residues: CASSRHFTSPLHF. CDR3 sequence (DNA): TGTGCCAGCAGCCGACACTTTACTTCACCCCTCCACTTT.

The V gene is TRBV7-3, the J gene TRBJ1-2, with 7 bases fitting TRBD1. CDR1 and CDR2 (germline): SGHTA, FQGTGA. The CDR3 has 13 amino acids. J was trimmed by 6 bases and V by 5 bases; bases with no gene match: 6. This CDR3 reads CASSNRQGDGYTF. CDR3 sequence (DNA): TGTGCCAGCAGCAACCGACAGGGAGATGGCTACACCTTC.

This chain joins TRBV7-9 and TRBJ1-4; D might be TRBD1 (5 bases). Germline CDR1 SEHNR, CDR2 FQNEAQ (reference sequence). This CDR3 comprises 16 residues. V lost 1 base, J lost 8 bases, and 17 bases lay in between. CDR3 sequence reads: CASSLGSGGDLEKLFF. CDR3 DNA: TGTGCCAGCAGCTTAGGATCGGGGGGGGACTTGGAAAAACTGTTTTTT.